This T cell receptor beta chain was observed in a study of CD8 T cells in Susac syndrome. V was clipped by 6 bases and J by 1 base; unmatched bases: 5. Germline CDR1 SGHRS, CDR2 YFSETQ. This CDR3 comprises 14 residues. Random hexamers primed reverse transcription of about 0.5 to 1 ug RNA. The authors amplified TCR beta CDR3 across 54 Vbeta and 13 Jbeta using immunoSEQ multiplex PCR. TCRdb re-called the immunoSEQ multiplex PCR reads through MiXCR, storing one row per CDR3 protein. The repertoire includes about 80,000 distinct CDR3 sequences, around 94% of them detected once, and about 0.3% sits in the top ten. Healthy donors constituted the controls, which were matched for age and sex. The CD8+ and CD4+ T cells were isolated magnetically using a negative isolation approach, whereas the TEMRA cells were enriched by FACS.

This receptor was taken from a human donor in good health. The sample comprised CD8+ T cells from PBMCs. The chain has TRBV5-1 and TRBJ2-5, with 8 bases that match TRBD1. CDR3 sequence: CASNTGQAQETQYF. The CDR3 DNA follows: TGCGCCAGCAATACGGGACAGGCCCAAGAGACCCAGTACTTC.